These 32 T cell receptor beta chains originate from one sample sequenced in a study of identical twins. TCRdb analysed the 5' RACE reads with MiXCR anew, one entry per CDR3 protein. Of 400,000 to 650,000 distinct CDR3 sequences listed, 20% to 25% are singletons. These records were also assigned to another study, of T cells expressing NK-cell markers.

Sequencing was carried out using CD4+ T cells sorted from blood. The receptors originated from a woman aged 18-29 years in good health.

The CDR3 sequence: CSARGPGLNTGELFF. CDR3 nucleotide sequence: TGCAGTGCTAGGGGTCCGGGACTAAACACCGGGGAGCTGTTTTTT. The chain combines TRBV20-1 with TRBJ2-2; 7 bases align to TRBD2. J was trimmed by 2 bases and V by 3 bases; bases with no gene match: 6. Germline CDR1 DFQATT, CDR2 SNEGSKA (reference sequence). This CDR3 region has 15 residues.

The chain combines TRBV6-1 with TRBJ1-3; a weak D match, TRBD1 (5 bases). The V and J ends lost 6 bases and 0 bases respectively, with 12 bases between them. The germline gives CDR1 MNHNS, CDR2 SASEGT. The CDR3 consists of 15 residues. This CDR3 reads CASSQGAGSGNTIYF. The CDR3 DNA is TGTGCCAGCAGCCAAGGGGCGGGCTCTGGAAACACCATATATTTT.

This sequence joins TRBV6-5 and TRBJ1-3, with D uncertain. The CDR3 covers 12 residues. Germline V gene sequence: CDR1 MNHEY, CDR2 SVGAGI. V was trimmed by 6 bases and J by 3 bases, leaving 6 bases between them. The CDR3, as DNA: TGTGCCAGCAGCAACCGTGGAAACACCATATATTTT. Residues: CASSNRGNTIYF.

DNA for the CDR3: TGCAGCGTTGAACGTATGGAGCAGTTCTTC. This sequence encodes CSVERMEQFF. The rearrangement uses TRBV29-1 and TRBJ2-1; D gene unclear. The CDR3 loop spans 10 amino acids. Deletions cut 2 bases from V and 10 bases from J, with 6 bases between. CDR1 SQVTM and CDR2 ANQGSEA come from the germline V gene.

The chain is built from TRBV18 and TRBJ2-1; either TRBD1 or TRBD2 may fit D (5 bases each). Trimming pared 6 bases from V and 5 bases from J, leaving 14 bases between. Per germline, CDR1 KGHSH and CDR2 LQKENI. The CDR3 loop spans 14 amino acids. CDR3: CASSLRDQNNEQFF. The CDR3 DNA is TGTGCCAGCTCGCTCCGGGACCAAAACAATGAGCAGTTCTTC.

The chain combines TRBV11-1 with TRBJ2-7; a weak D match, TRBD1 (6 bases). V was shortened by 4 bases and J by 5 bases, with 18 bases between the two germline ends. The CDR3 loop spans 15 amino acids. CDR1 SGHAT and CDR2 FQDESV come from the germline V gene (reference sequence). Here the CDR3 DNA reads TGTGCCAGCAGCTCTTCACCGGCAACAGGGAACGAGCAGTACTTC. Its translation is CASSSSPATGNEQYF.

This clonotype turned up a few times. V usage is TRBV2 and J usage is TRBJ2-3; 13 bases are shared with TRBD2. After removal of 4 bases from V and 4 bases from J, the junction contained 14 bases not matched to a gene. This CDR3 comprises 19 residues. The germline V gene encodes CDR1 SNHLY and CDR2 FYNNEI. The CDR3 loop is CASSGGLAGAIWDPDTQYF. The CDR3 DNA follows: TGTGCCAGCAGTGGCGGACTAGCGGGGGCGATTTGGGATCCAGATACGCAGTATTTT.

This clonotype was recorded many times. The chain couples TRBV20-1 to TRBJ2-1, with 7 bases that match TRBD2. The CDR3 is 14 amino acids. Germline CDR1 is DFQATT and CDR2 is SNEGSKA (reference sequence). V was pared by 2 bases and J by 5 bases, with 6 bases of the junction left unmatched. The CDR3 coding sequence is TGCAGTGCTAGAAAGCTAGCGGACAACAATGAGCAGTTCTTC. Its translation is CSARKLADNNEQFF.

In its sample, this clonotype was seen a few times. The chain has TRBV2 and TRBJ2-7; D gene ambiguous. The CDR3 is 11 amino acids. The V gene lost 11 bases and the J gene lost 2 bases, with 10 bases spanning the gap. Germline loops: CDR1 SNHLY, CDR2 FYNNEI. The CDR3 spells CAATLTYEQYF. CDR3 nucleotides: TGTGCCGCGACGCTAACCTACGAGCAGTACTTC.

The chain combines TRBV29-1 with TRBJ2-2; possibly TRBD1 for D (6 bases). This CDR3 comprises 14 residues. Germline CDR1 and CDR2: SQVTM and ANQGSEA. The V end was cut by 7 bases, the J end by 3 bases, with 15 bases between. The CDR3 loop reads CSAQQGWHTGELFF. In DNA, the CDR3 is TGCAGCGCTCAACAGGGTTGGCACACCGGGGAGCTGTTTTTT.

This clonotype has more than one count but fewer than ten. The rearrangement joins TRBV6-2 or TRBV6-3 to TRBJ2-3; TRBD1 or TRBD2 may be the D gene (7 bases each). CDR1 MNHEY and CDR2 SVGEGT come from the germline V gene. Trimming pared 5 bases from V and 2 bases from J, leaving 17 bases between. This CDR3 contains 16 residues. This CDR3 reads CASSLQGREDTDTQYF. The CDR3 DNA reads TGTGCCAGCAGTCTACAGGGGAGGGAAGACACAGATACGCAGTATTTT.

The chain uses TRBV6-1 and TRBJ2-1, with D perhaps TRBD1 (5 bases). Per the germline V gene, CDR1 is MNHNS and CDR2 is SASEGT. V was cut by 6 bases and J by 0 bases, with 12 bases left in between. This CDR3 spans 15 amino acids. The CDR3 nucleotides read TGTGCCAGCAGCACCTGGGGCAGCTCCTACAATGAGCAGTTCTTC. Encoded protein: CASSTWGSSYNEQFF.

The chain joins TRBV6-1 to TRBJ2-7; 7 bases fit TRBD1. The CDR3 spans 14 residues. Trimming at V came to 7 bases and at J to 3 bases, leaving 9 bases not matched to a gene. In germline, CDR1 is MNHNS, CDR2 SASEGT. The CDR3 bases are TGTGCCAGCACGTCCCTGGGGACAGACTACGAGCAGTACTTC. It yields the protein CASTSLGTDYEQYF.

There are many counts of this clonotype. This sequence joins TRBV6-2 or TRBV6-3 and TRBJ1-5; D might be TRBD1 (6 bases). Germline V lookup: CDR1 MNHEY, CDR2 SVGEGT. The CDR3 is made up of 16 amino acids. Between the trimmed V and J ends, which lost 2 bases and 5 bases, there was a span of 16 bases. The CDR3 coding sequence is TGTGCCAGCAGTTACCCACGGACAGCCGGCGATCAGCCCCAGCATTTT. Encoded protein: CASSYPRTAGDQPQHF.

CDR3 protein: CASSDLYGYTF. For the CDR3, the DNA is TGTGCCAGCAGTGACCTCTATGGCTACACCTTC. J is TRBJ1-2 and V is TRBV6-2 or TRBV6-3, with D hard to call. CDR1 MNHEY and CDR2 SVGEGT come from the germline V gene. Trimming pared 5 bases from V and 4 bases from J, leaving 5 bases between. The CDR3 is 11 amino acids.

This clonotype was detected a few times. The J gene is TRBJ1-2, the V gene TRBV5-6, with D unresolved. The CDR3 consists of 13 residues. V was pared by 7 bases and J by 6 bases, with 16 bases between. The germline V gene encodes CDR1 SGHDT and CDR2 YYEEEE. The CDR3 sequence: CASSAAGVNGYTF. Here the CDR3 DNA reads TGTGCCAGCTCCGCGGCCGGCGTCAATGGCTACACCTTC.

This clonotype was picked up a small number of times. The V gene is TRBV12-5, the J gene TRBJ2-4; tentative D call: TRBD1 (6 bases). Trimming stripped 1 base from V and 4 bases from J, with 8 bases between. The CDR3 extends over 14 amino acids. Germline V gene lookup returns CDR1 LGHNT and CDR2 FRNRAP. This chain's CDR3 is CASGLGTEKNIQYF. In DNA form, the CDR3 reads TGTGCTAGTGGTTTGGGGACAGAGAAAAACATTCAGTACTTC.

This rearrangement joins TRBV11-2 to TRBJ2-1; 10 nucleotides match TRBD2. CDR1 SGHAT and CDR2 FQNNGV come from the germline V gene. The V gene end was trimmed by 1 base and the J gene end by 10 bases; junction bases not matched to a gene: 4. This CDR3 spans 14 amino acids. Here the CDR3 reads CASSLGPLAGEQFF. As DNA, the CDR3 is TGTGCCAGCAGCTTAGGTCCACTAGCGGGGGAGCAGTTCTTC.

The gene calls are TRBV7-2 and TRBJ2-7, with D uncertain. The V and J ends lost 6 bases and 0 bases respectively, with 15 bases between them. From germline, CDR1 is SGHTA and CDR2 FQGNSA. The CDR3 is 15 residues long. The CDR3 DNA sequence: TGTGCCAGCAGACTGTCCAGTTCCGTCTCCTACGAGCAGTACTTC. Residues: CASRLSSSVSYEQYF.

This clonotype was seen a few times. This sequence joins TRBV12-3 or TRBV12-4 and TRBJ2-1; D remains ambiguous. The CDR3 is made up of 11 amino acids. V lost 7 bases and J lost 10, with 11 bases in between. CDR3 region: CASKSAIEQFF. In DNA, the CDR3 is TGTGCCAGCAAATCGGCAATCGAGCAGTTCTTC.

This clonotype was seen only a few times. The chain couples TRBV5-5 to TRBJ2-1; D tentatively fits TRBD1 or TRBD2 (5 bases each). The germline CDR1 and CDR2 sequences are SGHKS and YYEKEE (reference sequence). The length of the CDR3 is 11 residues. The V end lost 7 bases, the J end lost 5 bases, and 7 bases lay between the germline ends. The CDR3 bases are TGTGCCAGCCTGGGGGACAATGAGCAGTTCTTC. It encodes CASLGDNEQFF. The whole variable domain, filled in from reference TRBV5-5 and TRBJ2-1, reads DAGVTQSPTHLIKTRGQQVTLRCSPISGHKSVSWYQQVLGQGPQFIFQYYEKEERGRGNFPDRFSARQFPNYSSELNVNALLLGDSALYLCASLGDNEQFFGPGTRLTVL.

This clonotype was recorded at least ten times. The chain links TRBV7-2 to TRBJ2-3; weak D call: TRBD2 (5 bases). Trimming left V 2 bases short and J 1 base short, with 7 bases between. This CDR3 region has 14 residues. CDR1 and CDR2 from the germline V gene are SGHTA and FQGNSA. The chain's CDR3 is CASSLPAGTDTQYF. The CDR3 DNA follows: TGTGCCAGCAGCTTACCAGCGGGCACAGATACGCAGTATTTT.

This clonotype was counted a few times. This chain links TRBV7-2 with TRBJ2-7; D is undetermined. This CDR3 has 15 residues. Germline values: CDR1 SGHTA, CDR2 FQGNSA. Trimming removed 1 base at V and 5 bases at J, with 15 bases between. CDR3 coding DNA: TGTGCCAGCAGCTTAGTTGCGACGACTCAGAACGAGCAGTACTTC. This translates into CASSLVATTQNEQYF. The whole variable domain, filled in from reference TRBV7-2 and TRBJ2-7, reads GAGVSQSPSNKVTEKGKDVELRCDPISGHTALYWYRQSLGQGLEFLIYFQGNSAPDKSGLPSDRFSAERTGGSVSTLTIQRTQQEDSAVYLCASSLVATTQNEQYFGPGTRLTVT.

DNA of the CDR3: TGCGCCAGTGCTAGCGGGAGTGGCAATGAGCAGTTCTTC. Translating it yields CASASGSGNEQFF. The chain carries TRBV5-1 and TRBJ2-1; TRBD2 matches 10 bases. Germline V CDR1 and CDR2: SGHRS, YFSETQ. V was pared by 8 bases and J by 6 bases, with 5 bases of the junction left unmatched. The CDR3 is made up of 13 amino acids.

V gene TRBV7-9 combines with J gene TRBJ2-1; D is undetermined. Deletions cut 3 bases from V and 4 bases from J, with 10 bases between. The CDR3 sequence is 14 residues long. The germline V gene encodes CDR1 SEHNR and CDR2 FQNEAQ (reference sequence). CDR3 amino acids: CASSFQQRYNEQFF. The DNA for the CDR3 is TGTGCCAGCAGCTTCCAGCAACGATACAATGAGCAGTTCTTC.

A few counts support this clonotype. This chain links TRBV11-2 with TRBJ2-5, with 11 nucleotides matching TRBD2. The CDR3 loop spans 14 amino acids. Trimming at V came to 6 bases and at J to 10 bases, leaving 10 bases not matched to a gene. Germline CDR1 and CDR2: SGHAT and FQNNGV. The CDR3 nucleotides are TGTGCCAGCAGGTGGCTAGCGGGGGGTTCGGGCCAGTACTTC. This encodes CASRWLAGGSGQYF.

This chain connects TRBV20-1 to TRBJ2-1, with D unresolved. The CDR3 is 13 residues long. Trimming cost V 3 bases and J 2 bases, with 8 bases left between them. Per the germline V gene, CDR1 is DFQATT and CDR2 is SNEGSKA (reference sequence). The CDR3 reads CSASPATYNEQFF. The CDR3 nucleotides are TGCAGTGCTAGTCCGGCAACCTACAATGAGCAGTTCTTC.

The sample holds a few counts of this clonotype. This chain uses TRBV5-1 with TRBJ1-5; D not certain. The length of the CDR3 is 13 residues. Germline CDR1 and CDR2: SGHRS and YFSETQ. Trimming stripped 2 bases from V and 7 bases from J, with 10 bases between. CDR3 amino acids: CASSLWGEQPQHF. The CDR3 DNA reads as TGCGCCAGCAGCTTATGGGGTGAGCAGCCCCAGCATTTT.

The genes are TRBV21-1 and TRBJ1-2. TRBV21-1 is a listed pseudogene. This CDR3 is 16 amino acids long. The chain's CDR3 is CASSKGQDSSAYGYTF. The CDR3, as DNA: TGTGCCAGCAGCAAAGGGCAAGATTCCTCTGCCTATGGCTACACCTTC.

In its sample, this clonotype was seen a few times. CDR3 DNA sequence: TGCGCCAGCAGCAACCTCGGACGGCAACCCTACGAGCAGTACTTC. It translates to CASSNLGRQPYEQYF. The rearrangement joins TRBV5-1 to TRBJ2-7; no clear D. CDR3 length: 15 amino acids. Per germline, CDR1 SGHRS and CDR2 YFSETQ. V was cut by 4 bases and J by 2 bases, with 16 bases left in between.

This clonotype was counted a few times. V gene TRBV20-1 combines with J gene TRBJ2-5; the match to TRBD2 covers 9 bases. Germline CDR1 and CDR2: DFQATT and SNEGSKA (reference sequence). The CDR3 extends over 15 amino acids. V trimming: 2 bases; J trimming: 2 bases; junction bases outside the gene matches: 6. The CDR3 sequence is CSARLVAGDQETQYF. The CDR3 DNA reads as TGCAGTGCTAGATTGGTAGCGGGGGATCAAGAGACCCAGTACTTC.

The rearrangement links TRBV29-1 to TRBJ2-7; D tentatively reads TRBD1 or TRBD2 (5 bases each). Germline assignment: CDR1 SQVTM and CDR2 ANQGSEA. The CDR3 runs 13 residues. V was cut by 5 bases and J by 0 bases, with 11 bases left in between. The CDR3 loop reads CSVLRGFSYEQYF. The CDR3 DNA reads TGCAGCGTTCTACGGGGCTTCTCCTACGAGCAGTACTTC.